The 8 T cell receptor beta chains presented below share a single source sample, sequenced in a study of T cells in Graves' hyperthyroidism and ophthalmopathy (dated by TCRdb to the late 2010s). Libraries were constructed by multiplex PCR. TCRdb lists the instrument as Illumina HiSeq 2000. The TCR beta CDR3 regions were amplified from RNA transcripts. A first-round RT-PCR of the TCR CDR3 used the HTBI primer set with the Qiagen OneStep RT-PCR kit. TCRdb reprocessing: public reads trimmed at Q25 with fastp, clones called with MiXCR, in-frame beta chains kept. When rows share a CDR3 protein, they turn into one entry using the most common DNA and genes. The sample table holds about 350,000 distinct CDR3 sequences, of which approximately 18% were seen once. The ten top clones hold 15% of the sample. The sample comprised blood. All receptors derive from a woman aged 40 to 50 with Graves' ophthalmopathy.

The table lists this clonotype with many counts. The J gene is TRBJ2-5, the V gene TRBV29-1, with TRBD1 matching over 10 bases. The germline gives CDR1 SQVTM, CDR2 ANQGSEA. There are 15 residues in the CDR3. V gave up 4 bases and J gave up 4 bases; unmatched junction bases: 9. Here the CDR3 DNA reads TGCAGCGTTGTAAAGGGGACAGGGGTTCGAGAGACCCAGTACTTC. Protein: CSVVKGTGVRETQYF.

This clonotype showed up many times. The chain has TRBV7-6 and TRBJ1-1; a possible D gene is TRBD1 (6 bases). Trimming removed 6 bases at V and 0 bases at J, with 20 bases between. This CDR3 comprises 17 residues. Germline CDR1 is SGHVS and CDR2 is FNYEAQ. Written as DNA, the CDR3 is TGTGCCAGCAGTCTTTCGGGGTGGGGGCTCATGAACACTGAAGCTTTCTTT. The encoded protein is CASSLSGWGLMNTEAFF.

The V call is TRBV6-4, the J call TRBJ2-6, with 9 bases identical to TRBD1. Trimming removed 2 bases from V and 0 bases from J; junction bases left unmatched: 2. The CDR3 has 17 residues. The germline V gene has CDR1 MRHNA and CDR2 SNTAGT. The CDR3 loop reads CASSDGTGSSGANVLTF. The CDR3, as DNA: TGTGCCAGCAGTGACGGGACAGGGTCCTCTGGGGCCAACGTCCTGACTTTC.

This clonotype was counted many times. The missing conserved phenylalanine or tryptophan at the end of this CDR3 makes a read error likely. The chain employs TRBV18 and TRBJ1-1; D not certain. V lost 3 bases, J lost 1 base, and 6 bases lay in between. From germline, CDR1 is KGHSH and CDR2 LQKENI. The CDR3 has 13 residues. The CDR3 spells CASSPQPNTEAFL. The CDR3 DNA sequence: TGTGCCAGCTCACCGCAACCGAACACTGAAGCTTTCCTT.

This clonotype was seen ten or more times. The gene calls are TRBV10-2 and TRBJ2-5; D perhaps matches TRBD1 (5 bases). The V gene's germline CDR1 is WSHSY and CDR2 SAAADI. V lost 6 bases to trimming and J lost 2 bases, with 10 bases between them. The CDR3 covers 13 residues. The CDR3 protein is CASRADNQETQYF. The CDR3 nucleotides read TGCGCCAGCAGGGCGGACAATCAAGAGACCCAGTACTTC.

This clonotype was seen repeatedly, ten times or more. The gene calls are TRBV30 and TRBJ1-2, with 11 bases fitting TRBD1. Germline values: CDR1 GTSNPN, CDR2 SVGIG (reference sequence). Trimming cost V 0 bases and J 7 bases; bases outside gene matches: 1. The CDR3 is 13 residues long. CDR3 protein: CAWSVGTGGGYTF. The DNA of the CDR3 is TGTGCCTGGAGTGTCGGGACAGGGGGTGGCTACACCTTC.

The V and J genes are TRBV6-1 and TRBJ1-2, with a possible D match to TRBD1 (6 bases). In germline, CDR1 is MNHNS, CDR2 SASEGT. V lost 4 bases and J lost 3, with 18 bases in between. This CDR3 has 16 amino acids. The CDR3 DNA is TGTGCCAGCAGTGGACCCGTTCGGGACAAGTACTATGGCTACACCTTC. Translated, it gives CASSGPVRDKYYGYTF.

This clonotype was detected a few times. The chain carries TRBV9 and TRBJ1-2; possibly TRBD1 for D (6 bases). The CDR3 spans 13 residues. Germline V gene data show CDR1 as SGDLS and CDR2 as YYNGEE. The V gene lost 4 bases and the J gene lost 6 bases, with 13 bases spanning the gap. Here the CDR3 reads CASSHSRTDGYTF. In DNA form, the CDR3 reads TGTGCCAGCAGCCATTCTCGGACAGATGGCTACACCTTC.